These 3 T cell receptor beta chains were all obtained from the same sample, sequenced in a study of T cell repertoires in cytomegalovirus infection. What these receptors recognize is not known. TCRdb independently ran MiXCR on the reads; one entry per CDR3 protein. Among about 150,000 distinct CDR3 sequences listed, approximately 30% were seen once. The material was CD8+ T cells from cultured PBMCs, obtained from culture after CMV antigen stimulation. These receptors originate from a human donor in good health (CMV status not recorded). Some clones in this sample may be carry-over from other donors' samples.

The rearrangement links TRBV5-4 to TRBJ2-5, with D perhaps matching TRBD1 (5 bases). The CDR3 covers 15 residues. V was cut by 2 bases and J by 5 bases, with 16 bases left in between. Looked up from germline, CDR1 is SGHNT and CDR2 is YYREEE (reference sequence). The CDR3 reads CASSFGQGSEETQYF. The CDR3 DNA follows: TGTGCCAGCAGCTTCGGGCAGGGTTCAGAGGAGACCCAGTACTTC.

This clonotype was recorded a few times. The gene calls are TRBV7-3 and TRBJ2-7; a weak D match, TRBD1 (6 bases). Germline V gene sequence: CDR1 SGHTA, CDR2 FQGTGA. The CDR3 consists of 14 residues. V was clipped by 5 bases and J by 6 bases, with 17 bases between them. The CDR3 region is CASSPVGGFGEQYF. As DNA, the CDR3 is TGTGCCAGCAGCCCGGTTGGGGGCTTTGGCGAGCAGTACTTC. The complete variable domain, with remaining parts taken from reference TRBV7-3 and TRBJ2-7, reads GAGVSQTPSNKVTEKGKYVELRCDPISGHTALYWYRQSLGQGPEFLIYFQGTGAADDSGLPNDRFFAVRPEGSVSTLKIQRTERGDSAVYLCASSPVGGFGEQYFGPGTRLTVT.

This clonotype turned up a few times. This chain uses TRBV12-3 or TRBV12-4 with TRBJ2-7, with 8 bases matching TRBD1. The J segment lost 7 bases and the V segment lost 2 bases, leaving 7 bases of the junction unmatched. This CDR3 has 14 amino acids. CDR3 region: CASSLQGAGGEQYF. CDR3 bases: TGTGCCAGCAGTTTACAGGGGGCAGGTGGGGAGCAGTACTTC.